Following are 18 T cell receptor beta chains from one sample sequenced in a study of T cells in Graves' hyperthyroidism and ophthalmopathy. Amplification yielded TCR beta CDR3 regions, with RNA transcripts as the source. During a first-round RT-PCR of the TCR CDR3, the HTBI primer set was used. One entry per CDR3 protein, called by TCRdb with MiXCR from the multiplex PCR reads. The sample consists of 450,000 to 600,000 distinct CDR3 sequences, about 20% of them appearing once. The sample consisted of blood. These receptors were obtained from a man in his forties with Graves' ophthalmopathy.

The chain has TRBV19 and TRBJ2-2; D unclear. The CDR3 is made up of 13 amino acids. Trimming removed 0 bases at V and 7 bases at J, with 6 bases between. Germline CDR1 reads LNHDA; CDR2 reads SQIVND (reference sequence). The CDR3 loop is CASSIDIDGELFF. The CDR3 region has the DNA TGTGCCAGTAGTATAGATATCGACGGGGAGCTGTTTTTT.

This clonotype was seen at least ten times. The chain is built from TRBV7-2 and TRBJ2-7; 10 bases map to TRBD2. Germline assignment: CDR1 SGHTA and CDR2 FQGNSA. The CDR3 runs to 18 residues. V shed 5 bases, J shed 2 bases, and the junction held 15 bases outside the gene matches. In nucleotides, the CDR3 is TGTGCCAGCAGCAACCCGGAGTGGGGACTAGCGCTTACCTACGAGCAGTACTTC. Protein product: CASSNPEWGLALTYEQYF.

CDR3: CASTILPGGGDEQPQHF. CDR3 coding DNA: TGTGCCAGCACCATCCTCCCCGGGGGTGGGGATGAGCAGCCCCAGCATTTT. The chain has TRBV6-1 and TRBJ1-5; D might be TRBD1 (5 bases). The germline gives CDR1 MNHNS, CDR2 SASEGT. This CDR3 has 17 amino acids. The ends were cut back, 7 bases at V and 7 bases at J, with 26 bases in the middle.

This clonotype was seen repeatedly, ten times or more. The rearrangement links TRBV7-2 to TRBJ2-1; TRBD2 is a possible D gene (6 bases). The germline gives CDR1 SGHTA, CDR2 FQGNSA. The V gene lost 2 bases and the J gene lost 0 bases, with 14 bases spanning the gap. The CDR3 consists of 17 residues. The CDR3 bases are TGTGCCAGCAGCTTAAGGGGACTTCCGAGCTCCTACAATGAGCAGTTCTTC. This codes for CASSLRGLPSSYNEQFF.

This clonotype turned up a few times. J is TRBJ1-6 and V is TRBV5-1; no reliable D call. Germline V lookup: CDR1 SGHRS, CDR2 YFSETQ. The V gene lost 0 bases and the J gene lost 6 bases, with 7 bases spanning the gap. The CDR3 consists of 14 residues. The CDR3 DNA reads as TGCGCCAGCAGCTTGGGACCGAGTAATTCACCCCTCCACTTT. Amino acid sequence: CASSLGPSNSPLHF.

Only one count was recorded for this clonotype. The V gene is TRBV20-1, the J gene TRBJ2-1; D not certain. The germline V gene encodes CDR1 DFQATT and CDR2 SNEGSKA (reference sequence). This CDR3 is built from 16 residues. V lost 0 bases to trimming and J lost 0 bases, with 12 bases between them. CDR3 coding DNA: TGCAGTGCTAGAGAAGTTCAGCGTCGCTCCTACAATGAGCAGTTCTTC. This sequence encodes CSAREVQRRSYNEQFF.

The gene calls are TRBV7-3 and TRBJ1-5, with no clear D. Trimming cost V 5 bases and J 5 bases, with 10 bases left between them. CDR3 size: 13 residues. Germline V lookup: CDR1 SGHTA, CDR2 FQGTGA. The CDR3 region is CASSPSRDQPQHF. The CDR3 nucleotides read TGTGCCAGCAGCCCCAGTAGGGATCAGCCCCAGCATTTT.

The gene calls are TRBV5-4 and TRBJ2-5; D may match TRBD1 or TRBD2 (5 bases each). Trimming stripped 2 bases from V and 5 bases from J, with 10 bases between. Per the germline V gene, CDR1 is SGHNT and CDR2 is YYREEE (reference sequence). The CDR3 has 13 residues. The CDR3 sequence: CASSFEGNETQYF. The CDR3 DNA follows: TGTGCCAGCAGCTTTGAGGGGAACGAGACCCAGTACTTC.

The sample holds many counts of this clonotype. This CDR3 reads CASRGTVSNYGYTF. The CDR3 DNA reads as TGTGCCAGCAGGGGGACAGTATCGAACTATGGCTACACCTTC. V is TRBV2 and J is TRBJ1-2, with 7 bases fitting TRBD1. CDR3 length equals 14 residues. Germline loops: CDR1 SNHLY, CDR2 FYNNEI. J was trimmed by 2 bases and V by 6 bases; bases with no gene match: 6.

CDR3 sequence: CASSEYWGIQYF. CDR3 sequence (DNA): TGTGCCAGCAGTGAATATTGGGGGATTCAGTACTTC. The rearrangement joins TRBV2 to TRBJ2-4; D possibly matches TRBD1 or TRBD2 (5 bases each). V was cut by 2 bases and J by 10 bases, with 9 bases left in between. Germline CDR1 is SNHLY and CDR2 is FYNNEI. The CDR3 extends over 12 amino acids.

The rearrangement joins TRBV20-1 to TRBJ1-1, with D possibly TRBD1 on 6 matching bases. The CDR3 covers 15 residues. Germline V gene data show CDR1 as DFQATT and CDR2 as SNEGSKA (reference sequence). Trimming cost V 3 bases and J 0 bases, with 14 bases left between them. The CDR3 spells CSASKGQPLNTEAFF. In DNA, the CDR3 is TGCAGTGCTAGTAAAGGACAGCCCTTGAACACTGAAGCTTTCTTT.

In its sample, this clonotype was seen many times. This chain joins TRBV30 and TRBJ2-7; 8 positions match TRBD2. This CDR3 spans 15 amino acids. V shed 2 bases, J shed 1 base, and the junction held 7 bases outside the gene matches. Germline V CDR1 and CDR2: GTSNPN, SVGIG (reference sequence). The CDR3 spells CAWSQPGLGSYEQYF. The CDR3 DNA is TGTGCCTGGAGTCAACCGGGACTAGGGTCCTACGAGCAGTACTTC.

This clonotype was counted ten times or more. The V and J genes are TRBV5-1 and TRBJ1-5; maybe TRBD1 (5 bases). Trimming cost V 0 bases and J 7 bases, with 11 bases left between them. This CDR3 region has 14 residues. In germline, CDR1 is SGHRS, CDR2 YFSETQ. The CDR3, as DNA: TGCGCCAGCAGCTTGGTAGGGGAAGGGCAGCCCCAGCATTTT. Its translation is CASSLVGEGQPQHF.

The chain recombines TRBV5-1 with TRBJ1-1; D is uncertain. This CDR3 has 15 amino acids. From germline, CDR1 is SGHRS and CDR2 YFSETQ. Trimming took off 1 base at V and 1 base at J, with 11 bases between the two ends. This chain's CDR3 is CASSLLAVSNTEAFF. In DNA form, the CDR3 reads TGCGCCAGCAGCTTGTTGGCGGTTTCGAACACTGAAGCTTTCTTT.

With respect to this clonotype: One base away lies a much larger clone, so this may be a sequencing read error. This CDR3 reads CASSFGVGGYTF. The CDR3 region has the DNA TGTGCCAGCAGTTTCGGGGTCGGCGGCTACACCTTC. The V call is TRBV12-3 or TRBV12-4, the J call TRBJ1-2; D unclear. The V end lost 3 bases, the J end lost 8 bases, and 10 bases lay between the germline ends. The CDR3 runs to 12 residues.

This chain links TRBV7-9 with TRBJ2-5; the match to TRBD1 covers 9 bases. The CDR3 extends over 15 amino acids. Trimming at V came to 4 bases and at J to 1 base, leaving 4 bases not matched to a gene. The germline V gene has CDR1 SEHNR and CDR2 FQNEAQ (reference sequence). The CDR3 sequence: CASSWGQGGQETQYF. The CDR3 DNA sequence: TGTGCCAGCAGCTGGGGACAGGGTGGCCAAGAGACCCAGTACTTC.

Only a few counts were recorded for this clonotype. This rearrangement joins TRBV4-2 to TRBJ2-7; D is undetermined. The CDR3 spans 16 residues. Germline V gene data show CDR1 as LGHNA and CDR2 as YNFKEQ. The germline V and J ends were trimmed by 4 bases and 2 bases, with 18 bases remaining between them. The DNA for the CDR3 is TGTGCCAGCAGCCCCGGGCCAGCTTGGGGTGCCTACGAGCAGTACTTC. It codes for CASSPGPAWGAYEQYF.

The chain is built from TRBV20-1 and TRBJ2-5; maybe TRBD2 (5 bases). V lost 3 bases and J 4 bases, leaving 18 bases between the germline ends. The CDR3 is 15 residues long. Germline V CDR1 and CDR2: DFQATT, SNEGSKA (reference sequence). The CDR3 bases are TGCAGTGCTAGGAAGGCGGGTACAGCGAGAGAGACCCAGTACTTC. It encodes CSARKAGTARETQYF.